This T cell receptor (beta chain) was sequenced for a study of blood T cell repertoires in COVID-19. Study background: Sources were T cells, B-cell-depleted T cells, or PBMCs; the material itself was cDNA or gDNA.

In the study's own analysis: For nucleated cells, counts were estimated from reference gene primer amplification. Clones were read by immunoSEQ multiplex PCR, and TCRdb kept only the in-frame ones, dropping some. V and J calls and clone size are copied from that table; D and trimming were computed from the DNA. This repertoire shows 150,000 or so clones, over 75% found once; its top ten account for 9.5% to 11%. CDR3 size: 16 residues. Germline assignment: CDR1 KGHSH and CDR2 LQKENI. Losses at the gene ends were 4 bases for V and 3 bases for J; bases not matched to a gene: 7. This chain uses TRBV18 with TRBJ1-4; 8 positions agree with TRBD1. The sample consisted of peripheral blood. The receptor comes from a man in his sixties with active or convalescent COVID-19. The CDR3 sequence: CASSQLQGAANEKLFF. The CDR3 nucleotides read TGTGCCAGCTCACAGCTGCAGGGGGCAGCTAATGAAAAACTGTTTTTT.